This TCR beta chain was retrieved from a study of blood T cells in healthy people across ages. Broader study findings: TCR beta diversity correlated strongly with naive T cell percentage. Diversity was estimated from one million T cells, and these estimates were considered underestimates.

Germline V gives CDR1 SGHTA, CDR2 FQGNSA. Trimming cost V 1 base and J 11 bases, with 11 bases left between them. The CDR3 has 12 amino acids. This clonotype was seen a few times. Its antigen remains unidentified. Primed by a sample-barcoded 5' primer and a J-beta primer mix, a second PCR proceeded for about 6 to 12 cycles. The template-switch adaptor, which had 12 random nucleotides, put a tag on each cDNA molecule. TCRdb itself ran the 5' RACE reads through MiXCR, one entry per CDR3 protein. The sample consists of roughly 790,000 distinct CDR3 sequences, roughly 44% of them appearing once. Specimen: blood. This chain links TRBV7-2 with TRBJ2-5; D gene unclear. The sequence derives from a woman aged 55-70 years in good health. The CDR3 reads CASSLDLSGQYF. As DNA, the CDR3 is TGTGCCAGCAGCTTAGATCTCTCTGGGCAGTACTTC.